These 14 T cell receptor beta chains share one sample of origin, sequenced in a study of blood T cell repertoires in COVID-19. Method: immunoSEQ multiplex PCR; TCRdb's copy keeps in-frame clones and lacks some. The data contain 40,000 to 55,000 clones, approximately 90% of them singletons. Sequenced sample: peripheral blood. These receptors were collected from a man aged 45-60 years with active COVID-19.

This rearrangement joins TRBV28 to TRBJ1-4, with a tentative D call TRBD1 (6 bases). From germline, CDR1 is MDHEN and CDR2 SYDVKM. CDR3 length equals 13 residues. The ends were cut back, 6 bases at V and 7 bases at J, with 12 bases in the middle. The CDR3 DNA follows: TGTGCCAGCAGGGGGCAGGGGACTGAAAAACTGTTTTTT. Its translation is CASRGQGTEKLFF.

The DNA for the CDR3 is TGTGCCAGCAGCCAAGATCGGGCAGGGATGAACACTGAAGCTTTCTTT. Amino acid sequence: CASSQDRAGMNTEAFF. The V and J genes are TRBV4-2 and TRBJ1-1, with D possibly matching TRBD1 (5 bases). Trimming removed 0 bases at V and 0 bases at J, with 11 bases between. Germline CDR1 reads LGHNA; CDR2 reads YNFKEQ. The CDR3 sequence is 16 residues long.

This clone was detected a few times. The chain carries TRBV7-9 and TRBJ1-3, with 7 bases matching TRBD1. The CDR3 runs to 14 residues. After removal of 11 bases from V and 1 base from J, the junction contained 8 bases not matched to a gene. In germline, CDR1 is SEHNR, CDR2 FQNEAQ (reference sequence). The CDR3 protein is CAGGDRASGNTIYF. CDR3 DNA: TGTGCCGGTGGCGACAGGGCTTCTGGAAACACCATATATTTT.

The gene calls are TRBV24-1 and TRBJ2-3, with 11 bases that match TRBD2. Trimming cost V 9 bases and J 2 bases; bases outside gene matches: 9. CDR1 is KGHDR and CDR2 is SFDVKD in the germline V gene. This CDR3 region has 16 residues. CDR3 DNA: TGTGCCACCTCCCCCGGGGGACTAGCGGCCACAGATACGCAGTATTTT. The encoded protein is CATSPGGLAATDTQYF.

This chain links TRBV7-9 with TRBJ2-1; 11 nucleotides line up with TRBD2. With V trimmed by 2 bases and J by 5 bases, 2 bases remained unmatched. The germline CDR1 and CDR2 sequences are SEHNR and FQNEAQ (reference sequence). The CDR3 has 15 residues. The CDR3 here is CASSLLAGGDNEQFF. CDR3 nucleotide sequence: TGTGCCAGCAGCTTACTAGCGGGGGGTGACAATGAGCAGTTCTTC.

This clone was seen once. The chain recombines TRBV14 with TRBJ2-1; no firm D call. This CDR3 has 16 residues. V lost 5 bases and J lost 0, with 14 bases in between. Germline assignment: CDR1 SGHDN and CDR2 FVKESK. This CDR3 reads CASSFYPVRSYNEQFF. The CDR3 region has the DNA TGTGCCAGCAGCTTTTATCCGGTTCGCTCCTACAATGAGCAGTTCTTC.

V is TRBV4-1 and J is TRBJ2-5, with a weak D call TRBD1 (6 bases). Deletions cut 1 base from V and 5 bases from J, with 17 bases between. The CDR3 consists of 16 residues. The germline V gene encodes CDR1 MGHRA and CDR2 YSYEKL. The CDR3 coding sequence is TGCGCCAGCAGCCAAGGCCCGATCACAGGGCCTGAGACCCAGTACTTC. Translating it yields CASSQGPITGPETQYF.

The V gene is TRBV6-4, the J gene TRBJ2-5, with 14 positions matching TRBD2. V shed 7 bases and J 5 bases; nucleotides not matched to a gene: 9. This CDR3 region has 16 residues. Germline CDR1 reads MRHNA; CDR2 reads SNTAGT. In DNA form, the CDR3 reads TGTGCCAGCACCCCCGGACTAGCGGGGGGCCGTGAGACCCAGTACTTC. Amino acids: CASTPGLAGGRETQYF.

The chain recombines TRBV10-3 with TRBJ2-3; D remains unclear. The V end was cut by 3 bases, the J end by 0 bases, with 10 bases between. Germline CDR1 ENHRY, CDR2 SYGVKD. This CDR3 is built from 15 residues. The CDR3 region has the DNA TGTGCCATCAGTGACCTCCGTCTTAGCACAGATACGCAGTATTTT. This translates into CAISDLRLSTDTQYF.

The V gene is TRBV28, the J gene TRBJ2-5, with 7 nucleotides matching TRBD1. J gave up 7 bases and V 6 bases, and 11 bases lay outside the gene matches. CDR3 length: 14 residues. Per germline, CDR1 MDHEN and CDR2 SYDVKM. The CDR3 coding sequence is TGTGCCAGCAGACTCGACAGGGTCCGGGGGACCCAGTACTTC. Amino acids: CASRLDRVRGTQYF.

This sequence joins TRBV6-1 and TRBJ1-5; weak D call: TRBD1 (6 bases). CDR3 length equals 16 residues. The V gene's germline CDR1 is MNHNS and CDR2 SASEGT. V lost 2 bases and J 3 bases, leaving 14 bases between the germline ends. In DNA form, the CDR3 reads TGTGCCAGCAGTGAAAGCCGGACAGCCTCCAATCAGCCCCAGCATTTT. Translated: CASSESRTASNQPQHF.

The chain recombines TRBV10-3 with TRBJ2-5, with TRBD2 matching 8 bases. Germline loops: CDR1 ENHRY, CDR2 SYGVKD. J lost 7 bases, V lost 2 bases, and 15 bases had no gene match. The length of the CDR3 is 17 residues. The chain's CDR3 is CAISETLTGTRGGTQYF. For the CDR3, the DNA is TGTGCCATCAGTGAGACCCTCACCGGGACTAGGGGGGGGACCCAGTACTTC.

CDR3 region: CASSQGGSHEQYF. The CDR3 DNA is TGTGCCAGCAGCCAAGGGGGCAGTCACGAGCAGTACTTC. This sequence joins TRBV3-1 (or the pseudogene TRBV3-2) and TRBJ2-7; D might be TRBD1 (5 bases). The CDR3 consists of 13 residues. Germline V gene data show CDR1 as LGHDT and CDR2 as YNNKEL (reference sequence). Trimming took 1 base from V and 5 from J, leaving 9 bases between them.

V gene TRBV3-1 (or the pseudogene TRBV3-2) combines with J gene TRBJ1-1, with D possibly being TRBD1 (6 bases). This CDR3 has 15 amino acids. Germline loops: CDR1 LGHDT, CDR2 YNNKEL (reference sequence). Trimming pared 6 bases from V and 8 bases from J, leaving 22 bases between. The CDR3: CASRRSPGTSAEAFF. For the CDR3, the DNA is TGTGCCAGCAGACGCTCCCCCGGGACATCTGCCGAAGCTTTCTTT.